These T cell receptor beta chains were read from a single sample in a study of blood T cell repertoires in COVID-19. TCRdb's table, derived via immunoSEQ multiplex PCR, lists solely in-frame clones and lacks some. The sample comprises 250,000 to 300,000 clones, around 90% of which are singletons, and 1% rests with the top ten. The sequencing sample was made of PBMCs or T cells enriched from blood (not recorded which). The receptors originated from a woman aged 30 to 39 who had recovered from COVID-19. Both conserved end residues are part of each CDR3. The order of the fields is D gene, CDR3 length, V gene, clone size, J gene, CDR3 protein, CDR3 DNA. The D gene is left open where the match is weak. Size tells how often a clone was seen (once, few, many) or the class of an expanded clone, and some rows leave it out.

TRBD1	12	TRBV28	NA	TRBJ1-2	CASSGGQRGYTF	TGTGCCAGCAGTGGGGGACAGAGGGGCTACACCTTC
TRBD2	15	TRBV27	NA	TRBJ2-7	CASRSLAGIPYEQYF	TGTGCCAGCAGGTCACTAGCGGGAATTCCCTACGAGCAGTACTTC
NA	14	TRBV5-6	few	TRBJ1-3	CASSLTGSGNTIYF	TGTGCCAGCAGCTTGACAGGGTCTGGAAACACCATATATTTT
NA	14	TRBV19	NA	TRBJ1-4	CASSIRDKREKLFF	TGTGCCAGTAGTATAAGGGACAAACGTGAAAAACTGTTTTTT
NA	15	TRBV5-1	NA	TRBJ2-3	CASSNRELGADTQYF	TGCGCCAGCAGCAACAGGGAATTGGGCGCAGATACGCAGTATTTT
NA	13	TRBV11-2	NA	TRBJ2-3	CASSRAGPDTQYF	TGTGCCAGCAGTCGCGCGGGCCCAGATACGCAGTATTTT
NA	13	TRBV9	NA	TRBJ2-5	CASSEKLAKTQYF	TGTGCCAGCAGCGAAAAATTAGCGAAGACCCAGTACTTC
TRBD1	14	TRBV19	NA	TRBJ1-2	CASGEQQGNYGYTF	TGTGCCAGTGGGGAACAACAGGGGAACTATGGCTACACCTTC
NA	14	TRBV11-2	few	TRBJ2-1	CASSLGITGNEQFF	TGTGCCAGCAGCTTAGGAATAACGGGCAATGAGCAGTTCTTC
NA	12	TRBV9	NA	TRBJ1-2	CASSLYRDGYTF	TGTGCCAGCAGCTTATACAGGGACGGCTACACCTTC
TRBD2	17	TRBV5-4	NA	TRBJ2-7	CASGRESLAGVLYEQYF	TGTGCCAGCGGCCGGGAGTCACTAGCGGGAGTTCTCTACGAGCAGTACTTC
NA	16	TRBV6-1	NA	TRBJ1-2	CASSETLPRGVYGYTF	TGTGCCAGCAGCGAAACCCTCCCCCGCGGTGTCTATGGCTACACCTTC
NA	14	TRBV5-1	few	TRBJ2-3	CASSLGSLTDTQYF	TGCGCCAGCAGCTTAGGGAGTCTGACAGATACGCAGTATTTT
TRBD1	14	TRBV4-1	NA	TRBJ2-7	CASSPGQGGYEQYF	TGCGCCAGCAGCCCGGGACAGGGGGGCTACGAGCAGTACTTC
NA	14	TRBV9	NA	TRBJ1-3	CASSVDGGGNTIYF	TGTGCCAGCAGCGTTGACGGGGGTGGAAACACCATATATTTT
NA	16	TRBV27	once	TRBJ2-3	CASSLSRTARTDTQYF	TGTGCCAGCAGTTTATCACGCACAGCACGGACAGATACGCAGTATTTT
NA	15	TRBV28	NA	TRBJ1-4	CASSLGGATNEKLFF	TGTGCCAGCAGTTTAGGGGGGGCCACTAATGAAAAACTGTTTTTT
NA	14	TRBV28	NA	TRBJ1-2	CASSLRAANYGYTF	TGTGCCAGCAGTTTGCGCGCGGCTAACTATGGCTACACCTTC
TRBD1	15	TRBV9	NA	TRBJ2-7	CASSAGTGGVYEQYF	TGTGCCAGCAGCGCTGGAACAGGGGGCGTATACGAGCAGTACTTC
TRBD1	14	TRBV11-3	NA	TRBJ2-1	CASSPRDRVNEQFF	TGTGCCAGCAGCCCCCGGGACAGGGTGAATGAGCAGTTCTTC
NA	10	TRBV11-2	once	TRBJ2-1	CASSSDLLLF	TGTGCCAGCAGCTCCGACCTACTACTCTTC
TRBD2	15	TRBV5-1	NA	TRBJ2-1	CASSPSGGATNEQFF	TGCGCCAGCAGTCCTAGCGGGGGGGCTACCAATGAGCAGTTCTTC
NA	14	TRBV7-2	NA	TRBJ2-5	CASSLTQAAGTQYF	TGTGCCAGCAGCTTAACGCAGGCAGCAGGGACCCAGTACTTC
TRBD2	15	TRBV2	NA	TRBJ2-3	CASSVTAGGTDTQYF	TGTGCCAGCAGTGTGACAGCGGGGGGCACAGATACGCAGTATTTT
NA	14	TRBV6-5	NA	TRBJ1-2	CASSYGGANYGYTF	TGTGCCAGCAGTTACGGTGGAGCTAACTATGGCTACACCTTC
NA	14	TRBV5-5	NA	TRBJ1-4	CASSLDLGSEKLFF	TGTGCCAGCAGCTTGGATTTGGGGAGTGAAAAACTGTTTTTT
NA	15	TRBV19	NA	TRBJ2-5	CASSIVPDERETQYF	TGTGCCAGTAGTATAGTTCCAGATGAGCGGGAGACCCAGTACTTC
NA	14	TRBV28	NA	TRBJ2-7	CASSSPTAPYEQYF	TGTGCCAGCAGTTCTCCTACAGCCCCCTACGAGCAGTACTTC
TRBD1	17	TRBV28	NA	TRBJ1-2	CASSFIRQGATLDGYTF	TGTGCCAGCAGTTTTATCCGACAGGGGGCGACATTAGATGGCTACACCTTC
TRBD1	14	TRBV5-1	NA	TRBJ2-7	CASSPPTGTYEQYF	TGCGCCAGCAGCCCGCCGACAGGGACCTACGAGCAGTACTTC
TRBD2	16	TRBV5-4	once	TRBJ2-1	CASSLGLAGATNEQFF	TGTGCCAGCAGCTTGGGACTAGCGGGAGCCACGAATGAGCAGTTCTTC
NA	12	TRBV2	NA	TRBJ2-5	CASNGAQETQYF	TGTGCCAGTAATGGGGCGCAAGAGACCCAGTACTTC
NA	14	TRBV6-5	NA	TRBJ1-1	CASSYSRGGDEAFF	TGTGCCAGCAGTTACTCCCGGGGGGGGGATGAAGCTTTCTTT
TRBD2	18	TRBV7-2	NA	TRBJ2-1	CASSLVLKLAGTINEQFF	TGTGCCAGCAGCTTGGTTCTGAAACTAGCGGGGACTATCAATGAGCAGTTCTTC
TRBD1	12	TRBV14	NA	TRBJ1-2	CASSEDRRSYTF	TGTGCCAGCAGCGAGGACAGGCGGAGCTACACCTTC
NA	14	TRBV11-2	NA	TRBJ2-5	CASSLVSGRETQYF	TGTGCCAGCAGCTTGGTCAGCGGTAGGGAGACCCAGTACTTC
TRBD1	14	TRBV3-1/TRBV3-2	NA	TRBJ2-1	CASSVTGQYNEQFF	TGTGCCAGCAGCGTAACGGGACAGTACAATGAGCAGTTCTTC
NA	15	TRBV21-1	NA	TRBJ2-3	CASSKDSSSTDTQYF	TGTGCCAGCAGCAAAGATAGCTCTAGCACAGATACGCAGTATTTT
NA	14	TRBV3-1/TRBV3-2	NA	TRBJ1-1	CASSHSSPRGEAFF	TGTGCCAGCAGTCATAGTAGCCCAAGGGGTGAAGCTTTCTTT
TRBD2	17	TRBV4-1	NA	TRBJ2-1	CASSQEGAGRLYNEQFF	TGCGCCAGCAGCCAAGAAGGAGCGGGGAGACTTTACAATGAGCAGTTCTTC
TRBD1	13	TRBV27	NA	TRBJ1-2	CASSPQGAGGYTF	TGTGCCAGCAGCCCACAGGGGGCGGGTGGCTACACCTTC